The 6 T cell receptor beta chains reported below all come from one sample, sequenced in a study of post-analysis software for immune sequencing data. General observations from the study: Relative to controls, patients had about five TRBV segments at higher frequency, with TRBV5-6, TRBV5-1 and TRBV20-1 among these.

Their target antigens are unknown. The library was made from cDNA and included unique molecular identifiers. Using its own MiXCR run on the PCR reads, TCRdb lists one record per CDR3 protein. The table lists under 650,000 distinct CDR3 sequences, roughly two fifths of them singletons. Input material: blood. Source of these receptors: a girl aged 10 to 17 with multiple sclerosis.

The rearrangement links TRBV18 to TRBJ1-1; a weak D match, TRBD1 (5 bases). Germline values: CDR1 KGHSH, CDR2 LQKENI. The CDR3 covers 13 residues. Trimming cost V 8 bases and J 6 bases, with 16 bases left between them. CDR3 loop: CASGGLSEAEAFF. The DNA for the CDR3 is TGTGCCAGCGGGGGTTTGTCTGAGGCTGAAGCTTTCTTT.

The rearrangement joins TRBV5-6 to TRBJ1-5; 7 nucleotides align to TRBD1. Germline lookup yields CDR1 SGHDT and CDR2 YYEEEE. CDR3 length: 16 amino acids. V shed 4 bases and J 1 base; nucleotides not matched to a gene: 8. CDR3 in amino acids: CASSPSGRGSNQPQHF. CDR3 bases: TGTGCCAGCAGCCCTTCGGGCAGGGGGAGCAATCAGCCCCAGCATTTT. The complete variable domain, with remaining parts taken from reference TRBV5-6 and TRBJ1-5, reads DAGVTQSPTHLIKTRGQQVTLRCSPKSGHDTVSWYQQALGQGPQFIFQYYEEEERQRGNFPDRFSGHQFPNYSSELNVNALLLGDSALYLCASSPSGRGSNQPQHFGDGTRLSIL.

This clonotype was observed at least ten times. The chain uses TRBV5-1 and TRBJ2-5, with 8 bases lining up with TRBD1. V shed 0 bases and J 2 bases; nucleotides not matched to a gene: 3. The CDR3 has 15 amino acids. Germline CDR1 reads SGHRS; CDR2 reads YFSETQ. CDR3 protein: CASSLGDRTQETQYF. CDR3 bases: TGCGCCAGCAGCTTGGGGGACAGGACACAAGAGACCCAGTACTTC.

This clonotype has more than one count but fewer than ten. The chain has TRBV4-1 and TRBJ2-1; D ambiguous. Trimming stripped 9 bases from V and 7 bases from J, with 22 bases between. The germline CDR1 and CDR2 sequences are MGHRA and YSYEKL. The CDR3 length is 15 residues. The CDR3 here is CASRPGAAQGNEQFF. Written as DNA, the CDR3 is TGCGCCAGTCGTCCGGGCGCAGCGCAAGGGAATGAGCAGTTCTTC.

This chain connects TRBV20-1 to TRBJ2-3; 9 bases agree with TRBD2. CDR3 length: 14 amino acids. J was trimmed by 2 bases and V by 5 bases; bases with no gene match: 5. Looked up from germline, CDR1 is DFQATT and CDR2 is SNEGSKA (reference sequence). CDR3 amino acids: CSAPLAGNTDTQYF. The CDR3 coding sequence is TGCAGTGCTCCTCTAGCGGGAAACACAGATACGCAGTATTTT.

The chain employs TRBV12-3 or TRBV12-4 and TRBJ2-5; D may correspond to TRBD1 or TRBD2 (5 bases each). CDR3 length equals 16 residues. The V end lost 5 bases, the J end lost 1 base, and 17 bases lay between the germline ends. Written as DNA, the CDR3 is TGTGCCAGCAGTCCCAGGTCGGGACGGATCCAAGAGACCCAGTACTTC. Residues: CASSPRSGRIQETQYF.